This TCR beta chain is from a study of cytomegalovirus exposure and HLA in healthy donors. Study-wide results and caveats: Later examination showed HLA-associated TCR beta chains had greater clonal expansion than equally common others.

PCR primers comprised 60 Vbeta and 13 Jbeta primers. Method: immunoSEQ multiplex PCR; TCRdb's copy keeps in-frame clones and lacks some. In the table there are roughly 200,000 clones, around four fifths of which are singletons. Notes on this clone: Its cognate antigen is unknown.

The sample consisted of PBMCs. The receptor was derived from a boy younger than 10 in good health and CMV-seronegative.

The CDR3 region is CASTRKGDAEAFF. CDR3 DNA sequence: TGTGCCAGCACCCGGAAAGGGGATGCTGAAGCTTTCTTT. This chain joins TRBV2 and TRBJ1-1; a possible D gene is TRBD1 (5 bases). V lost 7 bases and J lost 6, with 15 bases in between. Germline-derived CDR1 and CDR2 are SNHLY and FYNNEI. The length of the CDR3 is 13 residues.